Following are 28 T cell receptor beta chains from one sample sequenced in a study of blood T cells in healthy people across ages. Together with a sample-barcoded 5' primer, a J-beta primer mix was included in a second PCR lasting about 7 to 11 cycles. TCRdb used MiXCR to reprocess the 5' RACE reads, holding one entry per CDR3 protein. The table has roughly 1.6 million distinct CDR3 sequences, 30% to 40% seen once. Material: blood. The origin of the receptors is a woman aged 30 to 39 in good health.

The DNA for the CDR3 is TGTGCCAGCAGCTCAGTCATAGAGACCCAGTACTTC. Its translation is CASSSVIETQYF. The chain uses TRBV7-9 and TRBJ2-5; D gene ambiguous. CDR1 and CDR2 (germline): SEHNR, FQNEAQ (reference sequence). The CDR3 consists of 12 residues. V lost 4 bases to trimming and J lost 4 bases, with 7 bases between them.

This clonotype was counted a few times. J is TRBJ2-7 and V is TRBV2; 10 bases match TRBD2. V was clipped by 7 bases and J by 6 bases; unmatched bases: 12. The germline V gene encodes CDR1 SNHLY and CDR2 FYNNEI. CDR3 length: 15 amino acids. The CDR3 DNA sequence: TGTGCCAGCAAGGGACTAGCGTTTGCAGGTGTCGAGCAGTACTTC. Translation gives CASKGLAFAGVEQYF.

On this clonotype itself: This may be a read error: a much more frequent sequence differs by one nucleotide. Because it lacks the conserved phenylalanine or tryptophan at the end, this CDR3 is likely a read error. CDR3 nucleotides: TGCAGCGTTGACCGCTACAGGGAAAACTATGGCTACACCTGC. Translating it yields CSVDRYRENYGYTC. The chain joins TRBV29-1 to TRBJ1-2; D is possibly TRBD1 (6 bases). The germline gives CDR1 SQVTM, CDR2 ANQGSEA. V lost 3 bases and J lost 2, with 13 bases in between. This CDR3 has 14 amino acids.

This clonotype was recorded a few times. The rearrangement links TRBV7-7 to TRBJ2-1; 9 positions match TRBD2. Germline V CDR1 and CDR2: SSHAT, FNYEAQ (reference sequence). CDR3 length: 15 residues. V shed 5 bases and J 8 bases; nucleotides not matched to a gene: 10. The CDR3 region is CASSHSGTSRDEQFF. CDR3 DNA sequence: TGTGCCAGCAGCCATTCCGGGACTAGCAGGGATGAGCAGTTCTTC. Full variable domain (outside the CDR3, taken from reference TRBV7-7 and TRBJ2-1): GAGVSQSPRYKVTKRGQDVTLRCDPISSHATLYWYQQALGQGPEFLTYFNYEAQPDKSGLPSDRFSAERPEGSISTLTIQRTEQRDSAMYRCASSHSGTSRDEQFFGPGTRLTVL.

The V and J genes are TRBV7-9 and TRBJ2-3, with 12 positions matching TRBD2. J gave up 5 bases and V 5 bases, and 8 bases lay outside the gene matches. Germline V lookup: CDR1 SEHNR, CDR2 FQNEAQ (reference sequence). The CDR3 loop spans 16 amino acids. The CDR3 here is CASSPIGLAGKDTQYF. The CDR3 region has the DNA TGTGCCAGCAGCCCTATTGGACTAGCGGGAAAAGATACGCAGTATTTT.

This clonotype was observed a handful of times. V usage is TRBV28 and J usage is TRBJ2-1; D possibly corresponds to TRBD1 (6 bases). Germline V gene sequence: CDR1 MDHEN, CDR2 SYDVKM. The CDR3 totals 16 residues. V lost 5 bases to trimming and J lost 2 bases, with 16 bases between them. CDR3 region: CASSPTGRGPYNEQFF. The DNA of the CDR3 is TGTGCCAGCAGTCCTACGGGCAGGGGCCCCTACAATGAGCAGTTCTTC. Based on the CDR3 plus reference TRBV28 and TRBJ2-1, the full variable domain is DVKVTQSSRYLVKRTGEKVFLECVQDMDHENMFWYRQDPGLGLRLIYFSYDVKMKEKGDIPEGYSVSREKKERFSLILESASTNQTSMYLCASSPTGRGPYNEQFFGPGTRLTVL.

The rearrangement links TRBV20-1 to TRBJ2-5, with 9 bases matching TRBD2. Losses at the gene ends were 1 base for V and 5 bases for J; bases not matched to a gene: 8. In germline, CDR1 is DFQATT, CDR2 SNEGSKA (reference sequence). This CDR3 region has 15 residues. CDR3 sequence reads: CSARALAGAWETQYF. CDR3 nucleotides: TGCAGTGCTAGAGCTTTAGCGGGGGCCTGGGAGACCCAGTACTTC.

The V gene is TRBV5-1, the J gene TRBJ1-2; D gene unclear. Per the germline V gene, CDR1 is SGHRS and CDR2 is YFSETQ. This CDR3 is 13 amino acids long. Between the trimmed V and J ends, which lost 3 bases and 0 bases, there was a span of 6 bases. CDR3 amino acids: CASSSFPNYGYTF. The CDR3 DNA is TGCGCCAGCAGCTCCTTTCCTAACTATGGCTACACCTTC.

Turning to this clonotype: The limits of the CDR3 on the DNA are not certain, so only TCRdb's listed CDR3 is given. The V and J genes are TRBV10-3 and TRBJ2-1; TRBD1 is the table's D call and was not checked against the DNA. Germline V gene sequence: CDR1 ENHRY, CDR2 SYGVKD. The CDR3 has 16 residues if both end residues are counted. CDR3 in amino acids: CAISEQGADFRGEQFF.

In its sample, this clonotype was seen a few times. The chain is built from TRBV4-1 and TRBJ2-5; 11 bases fit TRBD1. Losses at the gene ends were 2 bases for V and 11 bases for J; bases not matched to a gene: 13. This CDR3 is 16 amino acids long. Germline-derived CDR1 and CDR2 are MGHRA and YSYEKL. CDR3 coding DNA: TGCGCCAGCAGCCAACCTAGGATGGACAGGGGGCGAGAGCAGTACTTC. Its protein product is CASSQPRMDRGREQYF.

This clonotype was seen more than once but under ten times. The V gene is TRBV20-1, the J gene TRBJ1-2; D unresolved. V was shortened by 1 base and J by 3 bases, with 15 bases between the two germline ends. This CDR3 has 15 residues. The germline V gene encodes CDR1 DFQATT and CDR2 SNEGSKA (reference sequence). The CDR3 DNA sequence: TGCAGTGCTAGAGGAGCAGGCGGTCCGCACTATGGCTACACCTTC. Protein: CSARGAGGPHYGYTF.

The chain recombines TRBV12-3 or TRBV12-4 with TRBJ2-7; D unresolved. Trimming left V 7 bases short and J 3 bases short, with 13 bases between. The CDR3 is 13 amino acids. The CDR3 here is CASKLSSDYEQYF. Here the CDR3 DNA reads TGTGCCAGCAAACTAAGTTCTGACTACGAGCAGTACTTC.

Notes on this clonotype: A much more abundant neighbour one base away suggests this may be a read error. The CDR3 reads CSARDPGGASYEQYF. Here the CDR3 DNA reads TGCAGTGCTAGAGATCCTGGCGGAGCCTCCTACGAGCAGTACTTC. The gene calls are TRBV20-1 and TRBJ2-7; D remains ambiguous. Germline V CDR1 and CDR2: DFQATT, SNEGSKA (reference sequence). The V gene lost 0 bases and the J gene lost 0 bases, with 12 bases spanning the gap. The CDR3 consists of 15 residues.

There are a few counts of this clonotype. The CDR3: CASSSVFGTSGRVPYEQYF. The CDR3 DNA is TGTGCCAGCAGTTCGGTATTCGGGACTAGCGGGAGGGTACCCTACGAGCAGTACTTC. The V and J genes are TRBV27 and TRBJ2-7, with 16 nucleotides matching TRBD2. The CDR3 runs to 19 residues. With 4 bases clipped from V and 2 bases from J, the junction kept 11 bases outside the gene matches. CDR1 and CDR2 from the germline V gene are MNHEY and SMNVEV (reference sequence).

The chain couples TRBV27 to TRBJ2-1; D may be TRBD1 (6 bases). The CDR3 has 16 amino acids. Trimming removed 2 bases at V and 3 bases at J, with 14 bases between. The germline CDR1 and CDR2 sequences are MNHEY and SMNVEV (reference sequence). The CDR3 loop reads CASSLLHRVSYNEQFF. CDR3 in DNA: TGTGCCAGCAGTTTACTTCACAGGGTTAGCTACAATGAGCAGTTCTTC.

On this clonotype: The junction shows a germline mismatch at one end, possibly a read error. The V and J genes are TRBV27 and TRBJ2-3, with 12 bases identical to TRBD1. The CDR3 totals 15 residues. Germline values: CDR1 MNHEY, CDR2 SMNVEV (reference sequence). The chain's CDR3 is CANSLGTGGQDTQYF. CDR3 DNA sequence: TGTGCCAACAGTTTAGGGACAGGGGGCCAAGATACGCAGTATTTT.

To note about this clonotype: The junction does not match germline at one end; this may be a read error. The chain joins TRBV5-1 to TRBJ2-5, with D possibly matching TRBD2 (5 bases). The DNA matches TRBJ2-7 better at its end, which makes the J call doubtful. Germline loops: CDR1 SGHRS, CDR2 YFSETQ. The CDR3 has 16 residues. The CDR3 bases are TGCGCCAACAGCTCCGGTGTGGGGAGAGGTCAAGACGAGCAGTACTTC. As protein: CANSSGVGRGQDEQYF.

This clonotype was seen more than once but under ten times. The V call is TRBV25-1, the J call TRBJ2-5; 10 bases align to TRBD1. Looked up from germline, CDR1 is MGHDK and CDR2 is SYGVNS. Trimming at V came to 3 bases and at J to 5 bases, leaving 6 bases not matched to a gene. The CDR3 consists of 15 residues. For the CDR3, the DNA is TGTGCCAGCAGTGATTGGGGACAGGGGAGGGAGACCCAGTACTTC. It is translated as CASSDWGQGRETQYF. Combining the CDR3 with reference TRBV25-1 and TRBJ2-5 gives the whole variable domain EADIYQTPRYLVIGTGKKITLECSQTMGHDKMYWYQQDPGMELHLIHYSYGVNSTEKGDLSSESTVSRIRTEHFPLTLESARPSHTSQYLCASSDWGQGRETQYFGPGTRLLVL.

The CDR3 here is CSARRDANQPQHF. CDR3 coding DNA: TGCAGTGCTAGAAGGGACGCAAATCAGCCCCAGCATTTT. This chain links TRBV20-1 with TRBJ1-5; D possibly corresponds to TRBD1 (5 bases). The length of the CDR3 is 13 residues. V lost 2 bases and J 4 bases, leaving 9 bases between the germline ends. The V gene's germline CDR1 is DFQATT and CDR2 SNEGSKA (reference sequence).

The V and J genes are TRBV28 and TRBJ1-4; D remains unclear. The germline V gene has CDR1 MDHEN and CDR2 SYDVKM. There are 12 residues in the CDR3. V was shortened by 6 bases and J by 8 bases, with 10 bases between the two germline ends. The DNA for the CDR3 is TGTGCCAGCAGCCTGGAGGAAGAAAAACTGTTTTTT. Amino acid sequence: CASSLEEEKLFF.

This chain links TRBV3-1 with TRBJ2-7; D is possibly TRBD1 (6 bases). The germline CDR1 and CDR2 sequences are LGHDT and YNNKEL (reference sequence). Trimming stripped 0 bases from V and 2 bases from J, with 14 bases between. The CDR3 extends over 16 amino acids. The CDR3 coding sequence is TGTGCCAGCAGCCAAGACGGATACAGGGAAACCTACGAGCAGTACTTC. Protein product: CASSQDGYRETYEQYF.

This clonotype was counted only a few times. The chain employs TRBV28 and TRBJ1-5; tentative D call: TRBD1 (6 bases). Trimming shortened V by 4 bases and J by 0 bases, and 28 bases separated the two germline ends. Germline values: CDR1 MDHEN, CDR2 SYDVKM. This CDR3 spans 21 amino acids. The CDR3 region has the DNA TGTGCCAGCAGTTCCCTCGGACAGTTGTGGGCCCGGGGGTCTAGCAATCAGCCCCAGCATTTT. It yields the protein CASSSLGQLWARGSSNQPQHF.

The J gene is TRBJ2-5, the V gene TRBV11-3, with 10 bases fitting TRBD2. Germline V gives CDR1 SGHNT, CDR2 YENEEA. The CDR3 extends over 16 amino acids. The V and J ends lost 1 base and 1 base, in that order; junction bases with no gene match: 3. CDR3 loop: CASSLGGTSVQETQYF. CDR3 sequence (DNA): TGTGCCAGCAGCTTAGGGGGGACTAGCGTCCAAGAGACCCAGTACTTC.

The chain employs TRBV9 and TRBJ2-5; 8 positions agree with TRBD2. The CDR3 loop spans 15 amino acids. The germline V gene has CDR1 SGDLS and CDR2 YYNGEE. The V and J ends lost 4 bases and 1 base, in that order; junction bases with no gene match: 6. CDR3 region: CASSPPLAAQETQYF. The CDR3 DNA is TGTGCCAGCAGCCCACCACTAGCGGCCCAAGAGACCCAGTACTTC.

A few counts support this clonotype. This chain connects TRBV6-5 to TRBJ2-3; D ambiguous. This CDR3 contains 13 residues. Per the germline V gene, CDR1 is MNHEY and CDR2 is SVGAGI. V lost 9 bases to trimming and J lost 2 bases, with 12 bases between them. The CDR3 DNA follows: TGTGCCAGTCGCCGGGTTGCCACAGATACGCAGTATTTT. Protein product: CASRRVATDTQYF.

This clonotype has more than one count but fewer than ten. The V gene is TRBV27, the J gene TRBJ2-1, with TRBD1 matching over 11 bases. The V segment lost 4 bases and the J segment 9 bases; nucleotides outside the gene matches: 8. This CDR3 is 15 amino acids long. Germline values: CDR1 MNHEY, CDR2 SMNVEV (reference sequence). CDR3 bases: TGTGCCAGCAGTTCCCGGACAGGGGGCGGTGGTGAGCAGTTCTTC. It codes for CASSSRTGGGGEQFF.

This clonotype occurred once. The rearrangement uses TRBV13 and TRBJ1-1, with D unclear. CDR3 length: 15 amino acids. Trimming took off 9 bases at V and 0 bases at J, with 17 bases between the two ends. Per germline, CDR1 PRHDT and CDR2 FYEKMQ (reference sequence). For the CDR3, the DNA is TGTGCCAGTCAGACGTTGTCCCTACTGAACACTGAAGCTTTCTTT. It codes for CASQTLSLLNTEAFF.

Points on this clonotype: Its ends do not fully match the called genes, so a read error is possible. The chain has TRBV14 and TRBJ2-1; D possibly uses TRBD1 or TRBD2 (5 bases each). The CDR3 runs to 16 residues. Germline V gene sequence: CDR1 SGHDN, CDR2 FVKESK. Written as DNA, the CDR3 is TGTGCCAGCAGTCCTGAGGGGCTCAGCTCCTACGATGAGCAGTTCTTC. Its protein is CASSPEGLSSYDEQFF. Together with reference TRBV14 and TRBJ2-1, the CDR3 gives the full variable domain: EAGVTQFPSHSVIEKGQTVTLRCDPISGHDNLYWYRRVMGKEIKFLLHFVKESKQDESGMPNNRFLAERTGGTYSTLKVQPAELEDSGVYFCASSPEGLSSYDEQFFGPGTRLTVL.